One and the same sample provided the 12 T cell receptor beta chains below, sequenced in a study of blood T cell repertoires in COVID-19. This table comes from immunoSEQ multiplex PCR, and its TCRdb copy is limited to in-frame clones, with some not included. Of over 100,000 clones in the sample, roughly 91% were seen once. The sample taken for sequencing was peripheral blood. The receptors shown here come from a human donor in a cohort sampled during active COVID-19.

The chain has TRBV23-1 and TRBJ2-7; 8 bases line up with TRBD1. TRBV23-1 is flagged as an ORF with uncertain function. The CDR3 totals 18 residues. J gave up 5 bases and V 3 bases, and 18 bases lay outside the gene matches. CDR3 nucleotide sequence: TGCGCCAGCAGTCACGTATACTCGGTGACGGACAGGGACAACGAGCAGTACTTC. It encodes CASSHVYSVTDRDNEQYF.

The CDR3: CASSIGGQEEFF. CDR3 coding DNA: TGTGCCAGTAGTATTGGGGGACAAGAAGAGTTCTTC. The chain combines TRBV19 with TRBJ2-1, with D possibly matching TRBD1 (6 bases). This CDR3 comprises 12 residues. V lost 3 bases and J 14 bases, leaving 14 bases between the germline ends. Germline lookup yields CDR1 LNHDA and CDR2 SQIVND (reference sequence).

The chain uses TRBV5-6 and TRBJ2-6; D uncertain. This CDR3 has 14 amino acids. CDR1 is SGHDT, CDR2 YYEEEE, per germline. Trimming shortened V by 1 base and J by 2 bases, and 4 bases separated the two germline ends. In nucleotides, the CDR3 is TGTGCCAGCAGCTTGAGAGCTGGGGCCAACGTCCTGACTTTC. Protein sequence: CASSLRAGANVLTF.

V gene TRBV12-5 combines with J gene TRBJ1-6; D is ambiguous. V lost 0 bases and J 7 bases, leaving 13 bases between the germline ends. Germline CDR1 is LGHNT and CDR2 is FRNRAP. The CDR3 has 16 amino acids. CDR3 residues: CASGLVIPRGNSPLHF. In DNA form, the CDR3 reads TGTGCTAGTGGTTTGGTGATCCCCAGAGGCAATTCACCCCTCCACTTT.

The genes are TRBV12-5 and TRBJ2-5; D gene unclear. The V end was cut by 1 base, the J end by 2 bases, with 8 bases between. This CDR3 is 14 amino acids long. Germline assignment: CDR1 LGHNT and CDR2 FRNRAP. CDR3 sequence: CASGLDTVQETQYF. The DNA for the CDR3 is TGTGCTAGTGGTTTGGACACAGTACAAGAGACCCAGTACTTC.

The rearrangement joins TRBV4-1 to TRBJ2-1, with TRBD2 matching over 9 bases. Germline-derived CDR1 and CDR2 are MGHRA and YSYEKL. The CDR3 totals 16 residues. J lost 5 bases, V lost 3 bases, and 8 bases had no gene match. CDR3 DNA sequence: TGCGCCAGCAGCCACATTAGCGGGAGAGAGAACAATGAGCAGTTCTTC. Protein: CASSHISGRENNEQFF.

This chain links TRBV9 with TRBJ2-7, with 7 bases that match TRBD2. Germline lookup yields CDR1 SGDLS and CDR2 YYNGEE. The CDR3 sequence is 15 residues long. With 4 bases clipped from V and 2 bases from J, the junction kept 9 bases outside the gene matches. The chain's CDR3 is CASSRDTGGPYEQYF. The CDR3 DNA reads TGTGCCAGCAGCCGCGATACGGGGGGTCCCTACGAGCAGTACTTC. The full variable domain, completed using reference TRBV9 and TRBJ2-7, is DSGVTQTPKHLITATGQRVTLRCSPRSGDLSVYWYQQSLDQGLQFLIQYYNGEERAKGNILERFSAQQFPDLHSELNLSSLELGDSALYFCASSRDTGGPYEQYFGPGTRLTVT.

The chain combines TRBV3-1 (or the pseudogene TRBV3-2) with TRBJ2-3; D gene unclear. Trimming removed 4 bases at V and 6 bases at J, with 14 bases between. Germline loops: CDR1 LGHDT, CDR2 YNNKEL (reference sequence). The CDR3 consists of 14 residues. CDR3 DNA sequence: TGTGCCAGCAGCCGAGGAACCGGTCAGGATACGCAGTATTTT. This sequence encodes CASSRGTGQDTQYF.

The chain carries TRBV4-2 and TRBJ2-7, with 7 bases matching TRBD2. There are 15 residues in the CDR3. The V gene end was trimmed by 0 bases and the J gene end by 0 bases; junction bases not matched to a gene: 2. Looked up from germline, CDR1 is LGHNA and CDR2 is YNFKEQ. CDR3 in amino acids: CASSQEPGGSYEQYF. In nucleotides, the CDR3 is TGTGCCAGCAGCCAAGAGCCGGGGGGCTCCTACGAGCAGTACTTC.

The chain carries TRBV15 and TRBJ2-5; TRBD2 matches at 10 bases. CDR1 and CDR2 (germline): LNHNV, YYDKDF (reference sequence). CDR3 length: 17 residues. The V and J ends lost 0 bases and 2 bases, in that order; junction bases with no gene match: 6. DNA of the CDR3: TGTGCCACCAGCAGAGAACTTGCGACTAGCGGGCAAGAGACCCAGTACTTC. This codes for CATSRELATSGQETQYF.

The chain couples TRBV11-1 to TRBJ1-2; D is possibly TRBD1 (6 bases). Germline CDR1 SGHAT, CDR2 FQDESV (reference sequence). The CDR3 runs 16 residues. V was pared by 5 bases and J by 2 bases, with 18 bases between. CDR3 loop: CASSPSPGHGNYGYTF. For the CDR3, the DNA is TGTGCCAGCAGCCCCTCCCCGGGACACGGAAACTATGGCTACACCTTC.

CDR3 coding DNA: TGTGCCAGCAGCCGCGGACTAGCGGGAGTCAATGAGCAGTTCTTC. It specifies CASSRGLAGVNEQFF. The rearrangement joins TRBV7-2 to TRBJ2-1, with 13 nucleotides matching TRBD2. The CDR3 extends over 15 amino acids. Per germline, CDR1 SGHTA and CDR2 FQGNSA. V was pared by 5 bases and J by 6 bases, with 4 bases of the junction left unmatched.